The rows below give T cell receptor beta chains drawn from one sample of a study of control samples from healthy donors and cancer patients. Profiling relied on immunoSEQ multiplex PCR, and the TCRdb table lists in-frame clones only, not all of them. The repertoire holds under 80,000 clones, with 80% to 95% as singletons. The sample consisted of PBMCs. The receptors come from a woman aged 40 to 50 with lung cancer. The CDR3 runs from the conserved cysteine through the conserved F or W. D genes are given only for firm matches. The size of a clone is reported for some rows only, either as once, few or many, or as a class for expanded clones.

clone size,J gene,V gene,D gene,CDR3 protein,CDR3 DNA
-,TRBJ2-7,TRBV27,TRBD1,CASSLGQGAYEQYF,TGTGCCAGCAGTTTAGGGCAGGGGGCCTACGAGCAGTACTTC
-,TRBJ1-2,TRBV19,-,CASIQQGLANYGYTF,TGTGCCAGTATCCAGCAGGGACTAGCTAACTATGGCTACACCTTC
-,TRBJ2-7,TRBV7-9,-,CASNSRLEGSYEQYF,TGTGCCAGCAACAGTAGGCTCGAGGGCTCCTACGAGCAGTACTTC
-,TRBJ1-1,TRBV5-4,-,CASSVQTGLMNTEAFF,TGTGCCAGCAGCGTCCAGACCGGACTCATGAACACTGAAGCTTTCTTT
-,TRBJ1-1,TRBV5-1,TRBD1,CASSLGQGASTEAFF,TGCGCCAGCAGCTTGGGGCAGGGGGCGAGCACTGAAGCTTTCTTT
-,TRBJ1-1,TRBV13,-,CASSSPRTDPDTEAFF,TGTGCCAGCAGCTCTCCCAGGACAGATCCCGACACTGAAGCTTTCTTT
-,TRBJ2-1,TRBV12-5,-,CASTPSPYNEQFF,TGTGCTAGTACCCCGAGCCCCTACAATGAGCAGTTCTTC
-,TRBJ2-5,TRBV12-3/TRBV12-4,-,CASSLNPRLAQYF,TGTGCCAGCAGTTTAAATCCCCGACTCGCCCAGTACTTC
-,TRBJ2-3,TRBV29-1,-,CSVERVASTDTQYF,TGCAGCGTTGAGAGGGTGGCTAGCACAGATACGCAGTATTTT
-,TRBJ1-3,TRBV2,TRBD1,CASSETPTGEKGNTIYF,TGTGCCAGCAGTGAAACGCCGACAGGGGAGAAGGGAAACACCATATATTTT
-,TRBJ2-7,TRBV6-1,-,CASSERLFEFYEQHF,TGTGCCAGCAGTGAACGGCTTTTCGAATTCTACGAGCAGCACTTC
-,TRBJ1-2,TRBV27,TRBD1,CASGHRSQGAETF,TGTGCCAGCGGACATCGATCTCAGGGGGCCGAAACCTTC
-,TRBJ2-7,TRBV4-1,-,CASSQQGLVSSYEQYF,TGCGCCAGCAGCCAACAAGGGCTCGTCAGCTCCTACGAGCAGTACTTC
-,TRBJ1-3,TRBV3-1/TRBV3-2,-,CASSQGYGNTIYF,TGTGCCAGCAGCCAGGGGTACGGAAACACCATATATTTT
-,TRBJ1-6,TRBV25-1,TRBD1,CASRGQEYNSPLHF,TGTGCCAGCAGAGGACAGGAATATAATTCACCCCTCCACTTT
-,TRBJ2-7,TRBV11-3,-,CASSLGGNSYEQYF,TGTGCCAGCAGCCTTGGGGGAAACTCCTACGAGCAGTACTTC
-,TRBJ1-1,TRBV15,-,CATSRDRVGIMNTEAFF,TGTGCCACCAGCAGAGATCGAGTAGGGATCATGAACACTGAAGCTTTCTTT
once,TRBJ2-1,TRBV27,TRBD2,CASSPPGLAGNVANEQFF,TGTGCCAGCAGTCCCCCGGGACTAGCGGGGAACGTAGCCAATGAGCAGTTCTTC
-,TRBJ2-1,TRBV27,-,CASSPRDGIGWDTYNEQFF,TGTGCCAGCAGTCCTCGTGATGGAATAGGGTGGGATACATACAATGAGCAGTTCTTC
once,TRBJ2-5,TRBV19,-,CATAPGGPQETQYF,TGTGCCACAGCCCCGGGTGGGCCCCAAGAGACCCAGTACTTC
-,TRBJ2-5,TRBV5-5,TRBD2,CASSPNRLAGGETQYF,TGTGCCAGCAGCCCCAACCGACTAGCGGGCGGAGAGACCCAGTACTTC
-,TRBJ2-5,TRBV11-2,-,CASSLLVPKETQYF,TGTGCCAGCAGTCTACTAGTGCCCAAAGAGACCCAGTACTTC
-,TRBJ1-6,TRBV12-3/TRBV12-4,-,CASSRGGPLHF,TGTGCCAGCAGCCGAGGGGGTCCTCTCCACTTT
-,TRBJ1-5,TRBV7-6,-,CASSLGQVNSNQPQHF,TGTGCCAGCAGCTTAGGACAGGTCAATAGCAATCAGCCCCAGCATTTT
-,TRBJ1-2,TRBV19,-,CASSIVGGANYGYTF,TGTGCCAGTAGTATAGTGGGGGGCGCGAACTATGGCTACACCTTC
-,TRBJ2-1,TRBV6-5,TRBD1,CASSKGQEQFF,TGTGCCAGCAGTAAGGGACAGGAGCAGTTCTTC
-,TRBJ1-3,TRBV19,TRBD1,CASTLTPGRGRTAGNTIYF,TGTGCCAGTACTCTGACCCCGGGCAGGGGGCGAACTGCTGGAAACACCATATATTTT
-,TRBJ1-2,TRBV19,-,CASTTNSYGYTF,TGTGCCAGTACCACAAATTCCTATGGCTACACCTTC
once,TRBJ1-1,TRBV12-3/TRBV12-4,-,CASGGAANTEAFF,TGTGCCAGCGGCGGGGCAGCCAACACTGAAGCTTTCTTT
-,TRBJ1-6,TRBV28,-,CASSLRASSYNSPLHF,TGTGCCAGCAGTTTAAGGGCAAGCTCCTATAATTCACCCCTCCACTTT
-,TRBJ2-5,TRBV2,TRBD1,CASGRTGGPYQETQYF,TGTGCCAGCGGACGGACAGGGGGCCCCTACCAAGAGACCCAGTACTTC
-,TRBJ2-7,TRBV10-3,-,CAISGTGGVTYEQYF,TGTGCCATCAGTGGAACAGGTGGGGTCACCTACGAGCAGTACTTC
once,TRBJ1-2,TRBV6-6,-,CASTQSTGPTANTNYGYTF,TGTGCCAGCACTCAATCAACGGGGCCCACAGCAAACACTAACTATGGCTACACCTTC
-,TRBJ2-7,TRBV12-5,TRBD1,CASGLRTTGYRPDEQYF,TGTGCTAGTGGTTTGAGAACGACAGGGTACAGGCCGGACGAGCAGTACTTC
once,TRBJ2-2,TRBV5-1,TRBD1,CASSGTDRVGTGELFF,TGCGCCAGCAGCGGAACAGACAGGGTTGGCACCGGGGAGCTGTTTTTT
-,TRBJ1-1,TRBV13,-,CASSLGGNTEAFF,TGTGCCAGCAGCTTAGGGGGAAACACTGAAGCTTTCTTT
-,TRBJ2-2,TRBV4-1,-,CASSYLVDTGELFF,TGCGCCAGCAGCTACTTAGTGGACACCGGGGAGCTGTTTTTT
-,TRBJ2-1,TRBV11-2,TRBD2,CASSLTSGTSAYNEQFF,TGTGCCAGCAGCCTTACCTCCGGGACTAGCGCCTACAATGAGCAGTTCTTC
-,TRBJ1-6,TRBV6-5,-,CASSDPPGPPLHF,TGTGCCAGCTCTGACCCCCCCGGGCCACCCCTCCACTTT
-,TRBJ1-2,TRBV11-2,-,CASSLGRGYGYTF,TGTGCCAGCAGCTTAGGCAGGGGCTATGGCTACACCTTC
-,TRBJ2-5,TRBV29-1,TRBD2,CSVVGLAGETQYF,TGCAGCGTCGTGGGACTAGCGGGGGAGACCCAGTACTTC
-,TRBJ1-2,TRBV7-3,-,CASSPGTRGGYTF,TGTGCCAGCAGCCCCGGGACACGAGGAGGCTACACCTTC
-,TRBJ1-1,TRBV4-1,TRBD1,CASSHGTANTEAFF,TGCGCCAGCAGCCACGGGACAGCGAACACTGAAGCTTTCTTT
-,TRBJ1-6,TRBV18,-,CASSPGVSSPLHF,TGTGCCAGCTCACCAGGGGTGAGTTCACCCCTCCACTTT
-,TRBJ2-1,TRBV6-1,-,CASSEHPMAAGGRNEQFF,TGTGCCAGCAGTGAACACCCAATGGCCGCGGGTGGACGCAATGAGCAGTTCTTC
-,TRBJ1-5,TRBV30,-,CAWRRESSWEPQHF,TGTGCCTGGAGGCGGGAATCAAGCTGGGAGCCCCAGCATTTT
few,TRBJ2-7,TRBV5-1,TRBD2,CASSPRTSGVYEQYF,TGCGCCAGCAGCCCTCGGACTAGCGGGGTGTACGAGCAGTACTTC
-,TRBJ2-1,TRBV5-1,-,CATRGVGRDEQFF,TGCGCCACCAGGGGGGTAGGGAGAGATGAGCAGTTCTTC
large,TRBJ2-7,TRBV3-1/TRBV3-2,-,CASSLQALSSYEQYF,TGTGCCAGCAGCCTACAGGCACTGAGCTCCTACGAGCAGTACTTC
-,TRBJ2-1,TRBV19,-,CASSSRGARYNEQFF,TGTGCCAGTAGTAGTCGGGGGGCGCGTTACAATGAGCAGTTCTTC
-,TRBJ1-1,TRBV6-5,-,CASIREGSTEAFF,TGTGCCAGCATCAGGGAGGGGAGCACTGAAGCTTTCTTT